This is a list of T cell receptor beta chains from one sample in a study of T cell responses to AZD1222 COVID-19 vaccine. The protocol was immunoSEQ multiplex PCR, while the TCRdb copy is restricted to in-frame clones and leaves out a portion. The profile covers some 190,000 clones, with 92% appearing a single time and 1% to 1.5% taken by the ten largest. The specimen comprised peripheral blood, sampled on day 0 of AZD1222 vaccination. These receptor sequences come from an adult in good health. CDR3s include the opening cysteine and the closing phenylalanine or tryptophan. The order of the fields is clone size, V gene, D gene, J gene, CDR3 protein, CDR3 DNA. The D gene is left open where the match is weak. Only part of the rows carry a size: once, few, many, or a class if the clone is expanded.

-,TRBV29-1,-,TRBJ1-2,CSVEVRAHYGYTF,TGCAGCGTTGAAGTTAGGGCGCACTATGGCTACACCTTC
-,TRBV2,TRBD1,TRBJ1-5,CASSLGQRINQPQHF,TGTGCCAGCAGTTTGGGACAGCGGATCAATCAGCCCCAGCATTTT
-,TRBV12-3/TRBV12-4,-,TRBJ1-2,CASSLEGASYTF,TGTGCCAGCAGTTTGGAAGGGGCTAGCTACACCTTC
-,TRBV7-3,-,TRBJ2-1,CASSSNVGASNEQFF,TGTGCCAGCAGCTCTAATGTGGGGGCAAGTAATGAGCAGTTCTTC
-,TRBV10-3,-,TRBJ1-2,CAISESTHGRDGYTF,TGTGCCATCAGTGAGTCGACCCATGGGAGGGATGGCTACACCTTC
once,TRBV3-1/TRBV3-2,TRBD1,TRBJ1-3,CASSQNRGRPSGNTIYF,TGTGCCAGCAGCCAAAACAGGGGAAGGCCCTCTGGAAACACCATATATTTT
-,TRBV6-5,TRBD1,TRBJ2-2,CASTVRGPDTGELFF,TGTGCCAGCACGGTCAGGGGGCCGGACACCGGGGAGCTGTTTTTT
-,TRBV5-6,-,TRBJ2-4,CASSSSLAKNIQYF,TGTGCCAGCAGCTCATCCCTAGCCAAAAACATTCAGTACTTC
once,TRBV28,-,TRBJ1-4,CASSTQGGNEKLFF,TGTGCCAGCAGTACACAGGGCGGAAATGAAAAACTGTTTTTT
-,TRBV20-1,-,TRBJ2-5,CSGQQETQYF,TGTTCGGGACAACAAGAGACCCAGTACTTC
few,TRBV2,TRBD2,TRBJ2-6,CASSESGAGANVLTF,TGTGCCAGCAGTGAAAGCGGGGCCGGAGCCAACGTCCTGACTTTC
-,TRBV6-2/TRBV6-3,-,TRBJ1-1,CASSYGQEAFF,TGTGCCAGCAGTTACGGGCAGGAAGCTTTCTTT
-,TRBV4-1,-,TRBJ1-5,CASSQVDMGITSNQPQHF,TGCGCCAGCAGCCAAGTAGATATGGGGATCACGAGCAATCAGCCCCAGCATTTT
-,TRBV5-1,-,TRBJ2-6,CASSLELSGANVLTF,TGCGCCAGCAGCTTGGAACTCTCTGGGGCCAACGTCCTGACTTTC
-,TRBV9,-,TRBJ1-1,CASSVAPVNTEAFF,TGTGCCAGCAGCGTAGCCCCTGTGAACACTGAAGCTTTCTTT
few,TRBV7-2,TRBD2,TRBJ2-5,CASSFNSGTSGETQYF,TGTGCCAGCAGCTTTAATTCCGGGACTAGCGGCGAGACCCAGTACTTC
-,TRBV18,-,TRBJ2-6,CASSPPGRMISGANVLTF,TGTGCCAGCTCACCGCCGGGACGGATGATCTCTGGGGCCAACGTCCTGACTTTC
-,TRBV9,-,TRBJ1-3,CASSVSEGNTIYF,TGTGCCAGCAGCGTTTCGGAAGGAAACACCATATATTTT
-,TRBV7-9,-,TRBJ1-5,CASSLGRLSSGTANGPQHF,TGTGCCAGCAGCTTAGGTCGTCTTTCTTCGGGCACGGCCAATGGGCCCCAGCATTTT
once,TRBV18,-,TRBJ1-3,CASSPRQVSGNTIYF,TGTGCCAGCTCACCCAGACAAGTCTCTGGAAACACCATATATTTT
-,TRBV9,-,TRBJ2-5,CASSVSFQETQYF,TGTGCCAGCAGCGTATCGTTCCAAGAGACCCAGTACTTC
-,TRBV10-3,TRBD1,TRBJ1-2,CAISGIGTGISGYTF,TGTGCCATCAGTGGAATTGGGACAGGGATTAGTGGCTACACCTTC
-,TRBV7-2,-,TRBJ2-7,CASSFEVSYEQYF,TGTGCCAGCAGCTTTGAGGTCTCCTACGAGCAGTACTTC
-,TRBV14,-,TRBJ2-1,CASSQAPMVAGALNEQFF,TGTGCCAGCAGCCAAGCTCCCATGGTGGCAGGGGCCCTGAATGAGCAGTTCTTC
-,TRBV5-1,-,TRBJ2-3,CASRVRSTDTQYF,TGCGCCAGCAGGGTCAGGAGCACAGATACGCAGTATTTT
-,TRBV7-9,-,TRBJ1-2,CASSQIPGYTF,TGTGCCAGCAGCCAGATCCCTGGCTACACCTTC
-,TRBV2,-,TRBJ2-2,CASRRRGDGELFF,TGTGCCAGCAGGCGGAGGGGGGACGGGGAGCTGTTTTTT
-,TRBV7-9,TRBD1,TRBJ2-5,CASSPGQGVETQYF,TGTGCCAGCAGCCCCGGACAGGGGGTCGAGACCCAGTACTTC
-,TRBV6-5,-,TRBJ1-2,CASSLDGPYGYTF,TGTGCCAGCAGTCTGGACGGCCCCTATGGCTACACCTTC
-,TRBV4-3,-,TRBJ1-2,CASSQGGSYGYTF,TGCGCCAGCAGCCAAGGGGGGAGCTATGGCTACACCTTC
-,TRBV12-3/TRBV12-4,TRBD1,TRBJ2-1,CASGTGSYNEQFF,TGTGCCAGCGGGACAGGGAGCTACAATGAGCAGTTCTTC
-,TRBV24-1,-,TRBJ1-2,CATSSTRRAEHGYTF,TGTGCCACCAGTAGCACGCGGAGGGCGGAACATGGCTACACCTTC
-,TRBV6-5,-,TRBJ2-7,CASRGALNYEQYF,TGTGCCAGCAGGGGGGCCCTCAACTACGAGCAGTACTTC
-,TRBV5-1,TRBD1,TRBJ1-6,CASRATGGESPLHF,TGCGCCAGCAGAGCCACAGGGGGAGAATCACCCCTCCACTTT
-,TRBV5-4,-,TRBJ1-1,CASSLGGGTEAFF,TGTGCCAGCAGCTTGGGAGGGGGGACTGAAGCTTTCTTT
-,TRBV11-2,TRBD1,TRBJ2-7,CASSLDADRGTYEQYF,TGTGCCAGCAGCTTAGACGCGGACAGGGGGACCTACGAGCAGTACTTC
-,TRBV2,-,TRBJ1-1,CASQGKTEAFF,TGTGCCAGCCAGGGGAAGACTGAAGCTTTCTTT
-,TRBV6-2/TRBV6-3,-,TRBJ1-6,CASSYVVGTRGAYNSPLHF,TGTGCCAGCAGTTACGTGGTAGGGACCCGAGGCGCCTATAATTCACCCCTCCACTTT
-,TRBV19,TRBD1,TRBJ1-1,CASSIDGGTGSVAFF,TGTGCCAGTAGTATCGATGGAGGGACAGGGTCGGTAGCTTTCTTT
once,TRBV6-2/TRBV6-3,TRBD2,TRBJ2-5,CASSLTSGVQETQYF,TGTGCCAGCAGTCTGACTAGCGGGGTCCAAGAGACCCAGTACTTC
-,TRBV2,-,TRBJ2-1,CASKYGSSYNEQFF,TGTGCCAGTAAGTACGGGAGCTCCTACAATGAGCAGTTCTTC
-,TRBV5-1,-,TRBJ2-3,CASSLVGSSYTDTQYF,TGCGCCAGCAGCTTGGTAGGAAGCAGTTACACAGATACGCAGTATTTT
once,TRBV6-5,TRBD1,TRBJ1-2,CASRSGQGYYGYTF,TGTGCCAGCAGGTCTGGACAGGGGTACTATGGCTACACCTTC
-,TRBV5-3,-,TRBJ2-3,CARSLERERTDTQYF,TGTGCCAGAAGCTTGGAGAGGGAGCGCACAGATACGCAGTATTTT
-,TRBV4-1,-,TRBJ1-5,CASSQSPFNQPQHF,TGCGCCAGCAGCCAAAGTCCCTTCAATCAGCCCCAGCATTTT
-,TRBV10-3,-,TRBJ1-5,CATGQLSDQPQHF,TGTGCCACTGGACAGTTGAGTGATCAGCCCCAGCATTTT
-,TRBV2,-,TRBJ1-6,CASSEALRYSPLHF,TGTGCCAGCAGTGAAGCGCTAAGGTATTCACCCCTCCACTTT
-,TRBV11-2,-,TRBJ1-6,CASQPGVASPLHF,TGTGCCAGCCAGCCAGGGGTCGCTTCACCCCTCCACTTT
once,TRBV1,-,TRBJ1-2,CTSSQDLVQRYYGYTF,TGCACCAGCAGCCAAGATCTCGTCCAGAGATACTATGGCTACACCTTC
-,TRBV12-3/TRBV12-4,-,TRBJ1-4,CASTRGRDEKLFF,TGTGCCAGCACCCGAGGCAGGGATGAAAAACTGTTTTTT
-,TRBV3-1/TRBV3-2,TRBD1,TRBJ2-2,CASGQGAAGELFF,TGTGCCAGCGGTCAGGGGGCCGCCGGGGAGCTGTTTTTT
-,TRBV5-1,-,TRBJ1-1,CASSLFPIPTEAFF,TGCGCCAGCAGCTTGTTCCCGATTCCCACTGAAGCTTTCTTT
-,TRBV5-1,-,TRBJ2-5,CASSPETSFQETQYF,TGCGCCAGCAGCCCGGAGACTAGTTTCCAAGAGACCCAGTACTTC
-,TRBV3-1/TRBV3-2,-,TRBJ2-5,CASSPPGEETQYF,TGTGCCAGCAGCCCCCCCGGGGAAGAGACCCAGTACTTC
-,TRBV7-2,-,TRBJ2-1,CASSQFGIGGPINEQFF,TGTGCCAGCAGCCAATTCGGTATCGGGGGGCCAATCAATGAGCAGTTCTTC
-,TRBV27,-,TRBJ2-7,CASSSLGGTFYEQYF,TGTGCCAGCAGTTCTCTGGGGGGTACCTTCTACGAGCAGTACTTC
-,TRBV4-2,-,TRBJ1-1,CASSQDHSNTEAFF,TGTGCCAGCAGCCAAGATCACAGCAACACTGAAGCTTTCTTT
-,TRBV10-3,-,TRBJ1-1,CAISETGTSNTEAFF,TGTGCCATCAGTGAGACGGGGACATCGAACACTGAAGCTTTCTTT
-,TRBV27,TRBD1,TRBJ1-2,CASSSGQGDYGYTF,TGTGCCAGCAGTTCGGGACAGGGGGACTATGGCTACACCTTC
-,TRBV5-1,-,TRBJ1-1,CASSPIGQLTEAFF,TGCGCCAGCAGCCCGATCGGACAGCTCACTGAAGCTTTCTTT